Sequencing of this T cell receptor (beta chain) was carried out in a study of T-cell reconstitution after alpha-beta-depleted transplantation in children. Study-wide results and limits: TCRbeta diversity was high at day 60 in some patients (a result of surviving recipient T cells and thymic progenitors). Newly produced T cells mostly accounted for T-cell counts and diversity one year post-transplant. In patients about two months after transplant, alpha-beta T cells reportedly arose from several hundred expanded graft clones.

Points on this clonotype: Its target is not known.

V lost 0 bases, J lost 10 bases, and 19 bases lay in between. The CDR3 is made up of 16 amino acids. Germline lookup yields CDR1 SGHKS and CDR2 YYEKEE (reference sequence). Using unique molecular identifiers, the investigators prepared the TCRbeta library. TCRdb reanalysed the PCR reads using MiXCR and keeps one entry per CDR3 protein. Here the sample spans approximately 220,000 distinct CDR3 sequences, more than 15% being singletons. The source was PBMCs, mostly from graft donor cells, collected 360 days after TCRalphabeta/CD19-depleted stem cell transplant. The V gene is TRBV5-5, the J gene TRBJ1-4; no firm D call. The clonotype was recovered from a male patient aged 2-9 years who had a stem cell transplant for acute lymphoblastic leukemia, so the T cells may come from the graft donor. CDR3 nucleotide sequence: TGTGCCAGCAGCTTGGCGTTTATGGGTCGGGATGTAAAACTGTTTTTT. This sequence encodes CASSLAFMGRDVKLFF.